The present T cell receptor (beta chain) was sequenced within a study of human T cells and chemical hapten exposure. Points from the study as a whole: PT1 expanded TCR counts correlated positively with patch test score.

Stated time point: patch test 2, 6 weeks after DPC sensitization. Treatment in this sample: therapeutic diphenylcyclopropenone sensitization with weekly scalp DPC. The CDR3 sequence is 18 residues long. Unmatched junction bases numbered 8, after V lost 5 bases and J lost 1 base. Germline V CDR1 and CDR2: SGHVS, FQNEAQ. Each CDR3 protein gets one entry after TCRdb re-called the RACE reads with MiXCR. The profile shows some 100,000 distinct CDR3 sequences, more than 7% of them singletons. This clonotype appeared many times. The antigen is unknown. This sequence was found in a middle-aged woman with alopecia areata. Some clones in this sample may be carry-over from other donors' samples. Here the sequenced sample was whole blood, taken in connection with sensitization to the hapten diphenylcyclopropenone (DPC). The chain combines TRBV7-8 with TRBJ2-3; 14 positions match TRBD2. The CDR3 DNA reads TGTGCCAGCAGCCCTGAGACTAGCGGGGGGGCCGGCACAGATACGCAGTATTTT. The encoded protein is CASSPETSGGAGTDTQYF.